The source of this TCR beta chain is a study of OX40 agonist ivuxolimab in advanced cancers. Study background: Patients in the trial were receiving intravenous ivuxolimab every 2 weeks, at doses of 0.01 to 10 mg/kg. Hepatocellular carcinoma, melanoma, renal cell or head and neck cancer affected the dose-escalation patients. Study-wide findings and caveats: Average numbers of expanded clones were greater in CD8+ T cells than in CD4+.

Assay: immunoSEQ multiplex PCR; the TCRdb copy retains only in-frame clones and omits some. The sample yields about 34,000 clones, approximately 82% seen once. Researchers took blood at baseline, on cycle 4 day 1, and on cycle 7 day 1. This clone was seen a handful of times. The target antigen is unknown. V dropped 6 bases and J dropped 1 base, with 4 bases sitting between them. This CDR3 spans 11 amino acids. The V gene's germline CDR1 is LGHNT and CDR2 FRNRAP. The material sequenced was CD4+ or CD8+ T cells sorted from blood, taken in a trial of the OX40 agonist ivuxolimab. The V and J genes are TRBV12-5 and TRBJ2-7, with no clear D. The source is an adult with an advanced solid tumor such as melanoma, head and neck, liver or kidney cancer. CDR3 DNA sequence: TGTGCTAGTGGGGGATCCTACGAGCAGTACTTC. It specifies CASGGSYEQYF.